The T cell receptor (beta chain) under discussion was sequenced for a study of CD8 T cells in acute hepatitis C reinfection. Study-wide points: NS3-1073 specific cells were too rare to sort at chronic follow-up. Exact CDR3 sharing with other epitopes was rare, possibly method-limited. About a dozen public clonotypes were found regardless of outcome.

Assay: immunoSEQ multiplex PCR; the TCRdb copy retains only in-frame clones and omits some. The sample consists of tens of thousands of clones, roughly 88% of them appearing once. Germline CDR1 and CDR2: SGHDN and FVKESK. V lost 3 bases and J 3 bases, leaving 18 bases between the germline ends. The CDR3 is 16 amino acids. Noted time point: naive CD8 control sorted from an acute-time-point sample. In the case of this clone: Antigen: not known.

Sequenced sample: naive CD8+ T cells from PBMCs. The sequence derives from a woman aged 18-29 years who spontaneously cleared hepatitis C infection. V is TRBV14 and J is TRBJ2-7; TRBD1 or TRBD2 may be the D gene (5 bases each). CDR3 region: CASSQEATTADYEQYF. The CDR3 bases are TGTGCCAGCAGCCAGGAAGCCACGACAGCGGACTACGAGCAGTACTTC.